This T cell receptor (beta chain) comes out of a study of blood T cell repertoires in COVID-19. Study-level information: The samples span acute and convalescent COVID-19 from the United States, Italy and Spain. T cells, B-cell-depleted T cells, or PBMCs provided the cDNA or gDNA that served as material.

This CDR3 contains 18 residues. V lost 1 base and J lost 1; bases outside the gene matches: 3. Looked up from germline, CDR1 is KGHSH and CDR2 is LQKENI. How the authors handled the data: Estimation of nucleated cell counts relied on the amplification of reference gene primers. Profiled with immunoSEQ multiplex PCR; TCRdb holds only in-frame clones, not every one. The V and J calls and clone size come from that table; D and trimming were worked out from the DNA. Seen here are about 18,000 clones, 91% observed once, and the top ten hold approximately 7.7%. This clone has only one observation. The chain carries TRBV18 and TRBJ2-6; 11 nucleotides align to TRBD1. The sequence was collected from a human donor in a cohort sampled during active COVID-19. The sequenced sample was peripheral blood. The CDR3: CASSPRGQGESGANVLTF. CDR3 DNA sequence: TGTGCCAGCTCACCACGGGGACAGGGGGAATCTGGGGCCAACGTCCTGACTTTC.